This T cell receptor (beta chain) was recovered during a study of T cell responses to AZD1222 COVID-19 vaccine. On the study more broadly: Second doses that came at about 4 or about 12 weeks were put together.

Findings of the study overall: Just a handful of AZD1222 recipients tested seropositive at baseline. Females made up more of the donors, who were largely white British, and clonal diversity may have come out too low.

To note about this clone: As yet, its antigen is unknown.

The assay was immunoSEQ multiplex PCR, and TCRdb's table has in-frame clones only and misses some. The sample has approximately 85,000 clones, roughly nine tenths seen once. Germline assignment: CDR1 MDHEN and CDR2 SYDVKM. Trimming removed 5 bases from V and 1 base from J, with 15 bases in between. There are 16 residues in the CDR3. This chain uses TRBV28 with TRBJ1-5; D is unresolved. Sequenced material: peripheral blood, taken on day 0 of AZD1222 vaccination. The receptor was isolated from an adult in good health. In nucleotides, the CDR3 is TGTGCCAGCAGTGTGCCCCTCAGGTCCAGCAATCAGCCCCAGCATTTT. Its translation is CASSVPLRSSNQPQHF.